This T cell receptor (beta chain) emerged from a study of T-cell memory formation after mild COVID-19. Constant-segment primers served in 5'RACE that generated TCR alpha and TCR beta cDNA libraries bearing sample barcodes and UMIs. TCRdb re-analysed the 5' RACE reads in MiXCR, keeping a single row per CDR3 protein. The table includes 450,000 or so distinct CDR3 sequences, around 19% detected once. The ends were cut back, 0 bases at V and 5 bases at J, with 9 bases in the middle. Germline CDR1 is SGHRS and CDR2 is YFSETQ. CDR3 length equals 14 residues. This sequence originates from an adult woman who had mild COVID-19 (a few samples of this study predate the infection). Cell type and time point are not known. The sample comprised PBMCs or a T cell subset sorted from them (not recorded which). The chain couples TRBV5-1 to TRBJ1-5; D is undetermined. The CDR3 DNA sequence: TGCGCCAGCAGCTTGGCGGCAGGCGATCAGCCCCAGCATTTT. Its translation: CASSLAAGDQPQHF. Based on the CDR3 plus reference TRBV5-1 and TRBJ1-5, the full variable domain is KAGVTQTPRYLIKTRGQQVTLSCSPISGHRSVSWYQQTPGQGLQFLFEYFSETQRNKGNFPGRFSGRQFSNSRSEMNVSTLELGDSALYLCASSLAAGDQPQHFGDGTRLSIL.